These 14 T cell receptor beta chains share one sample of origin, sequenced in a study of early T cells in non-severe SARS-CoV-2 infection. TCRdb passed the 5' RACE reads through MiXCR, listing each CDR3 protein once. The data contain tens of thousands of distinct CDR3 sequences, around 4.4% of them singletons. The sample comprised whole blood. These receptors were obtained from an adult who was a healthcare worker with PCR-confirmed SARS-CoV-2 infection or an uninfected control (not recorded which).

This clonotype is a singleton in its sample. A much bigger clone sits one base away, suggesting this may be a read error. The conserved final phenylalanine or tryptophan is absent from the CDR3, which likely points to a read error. The CDR3 nucleotides are TGTGCCAGCAGCGGATGGGGCAGCAGCAATCAGCCCCAGCATTCT. Its protein product is CASSGWGSSNQPQHS. The chain is built from TRBV5-5 and TRBJ1-5, with a weak D call TRBD1 (5 bases). With 4 bases removed from V and 1 base from J, the gap between germline ends came to 12 bases. CDR3 size: 15 residues. From germline, CDR1 is SGHKS and CDR2 YYEKEE (reference sequence).

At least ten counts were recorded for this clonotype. CDR3 DNA: TGTGCCAGCAGCTTAGCAGCTAGCGGGGGTTACAATGAGCAGTTCTTC. Translating gives CASSLAASGGYNEQFF. J is TRBJ2-1 and V is TRBV7-3; 10 bases are a match to TRBD2. There are 16 residues in the CDR3. V gave up 2 bases and J gave up 4 bases; unmatched junction bases: 5. CDR1 is SGHTA, CDR2 FQGTGA, per germline.

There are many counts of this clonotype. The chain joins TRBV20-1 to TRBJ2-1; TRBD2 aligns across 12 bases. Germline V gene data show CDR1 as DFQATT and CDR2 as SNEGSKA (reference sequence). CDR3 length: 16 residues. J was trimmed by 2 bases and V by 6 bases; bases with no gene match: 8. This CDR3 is CSASGTSGLPYNEQFF. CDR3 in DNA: TGCAGTGCGTCCGGGACTAGCGGGCTTCCCTACAATGAGCAGTTCTTC.

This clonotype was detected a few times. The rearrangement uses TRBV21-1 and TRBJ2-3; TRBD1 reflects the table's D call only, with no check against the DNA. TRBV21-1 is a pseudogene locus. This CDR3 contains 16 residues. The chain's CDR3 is CASSKAWGCSTDTQYF. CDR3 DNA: TGTGCCAGCAGCAAAGCTTGGGGGTGTAGCACAGATACGCAGTATTTT.

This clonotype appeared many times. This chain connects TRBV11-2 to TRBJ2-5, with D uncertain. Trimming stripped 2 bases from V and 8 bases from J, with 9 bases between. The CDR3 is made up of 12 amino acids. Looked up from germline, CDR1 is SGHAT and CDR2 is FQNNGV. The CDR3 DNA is TGTGCCAGCAGCTTAAACGAGGTTACCCAGTACTTC. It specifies CASSLNEVTQYF. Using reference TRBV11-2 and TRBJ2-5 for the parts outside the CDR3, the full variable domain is EAGVAQSPRYKIIEKRQSVAFWCNPISGHATLYWYQQILGQGPKLLIQFQNNGVVDDSQLPKDRFSAERLKGVDSTLKIQPAKLEDSAVYLCASSLNEVTQYFGPGTRLLVL.

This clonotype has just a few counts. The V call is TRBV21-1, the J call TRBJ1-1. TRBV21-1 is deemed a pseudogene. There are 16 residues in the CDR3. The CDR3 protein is CASTEEGGRMNTEAFF. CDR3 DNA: TGTGCCAGTACTGAAGAGGGAGGACGGATGAACACTGAAGCTTTCTTT.

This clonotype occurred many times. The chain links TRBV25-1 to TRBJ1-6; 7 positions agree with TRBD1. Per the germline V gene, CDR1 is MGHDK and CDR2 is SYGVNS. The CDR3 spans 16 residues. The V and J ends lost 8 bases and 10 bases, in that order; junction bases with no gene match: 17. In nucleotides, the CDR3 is TGTGCCAGCGCTTCCTTACAGGGGTTGAGGTCCTCACCCCTCCACTTT. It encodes CASASLQGLRSSPLHF.

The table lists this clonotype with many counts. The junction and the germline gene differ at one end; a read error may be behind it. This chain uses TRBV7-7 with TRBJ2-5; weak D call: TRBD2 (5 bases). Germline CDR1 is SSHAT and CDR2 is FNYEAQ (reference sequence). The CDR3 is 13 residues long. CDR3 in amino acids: CASSFRGQETQYF. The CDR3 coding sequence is TGTGCTAGCAGCTTTCGGGGCCAAGAGACCCAGTACTTC.

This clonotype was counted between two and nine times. CDR3 bases: TGTGCCAGCAGCGGACAGATGTACGGCACAGATACGCAGTATTTT. Its protein is CASSGQMYGTDTQYF. The chain is built from TRBV6-2 or TRBV6-3 and TRBJ2-3; perhaps TRBD1 as D (6 bases). The ends were cut back, 6 bases at V and 1 base at J, with 14 bases in the middle. Germline-derived CDR1 and CDR2 are MNHEY and SVGEGT. The CDR3 extends over 15 amino acids.

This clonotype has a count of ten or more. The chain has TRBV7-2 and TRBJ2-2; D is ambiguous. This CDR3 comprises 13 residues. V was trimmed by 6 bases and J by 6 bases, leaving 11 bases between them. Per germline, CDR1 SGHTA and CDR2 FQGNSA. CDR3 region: CASRVQQAGELFF. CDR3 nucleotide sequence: TGTGCCAGCAGAGTACAGCAGGCCGGGGAGCTGTTTTTT. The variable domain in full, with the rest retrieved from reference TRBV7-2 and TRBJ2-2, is GAGVSQSPSNKVTEKGKDVELRCDPISGHTALYWYRQSLGQGLEFLIYFQGNSAPDKSGLPSDRFSAERTGGSVSTLTIQRTQQEDSAVYLCASRVQQAGELFFGEGSRLTVL.

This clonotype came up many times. CDR3 loop: CSVGQVNGYTF. CDR3 sequence (DNA): TGCAGCGTTGGACAGGTCAACGGCTACACCTTC. The rearrangement joins TRBV29-1 to TRBJ1-2; TRBD1 is a possible D gene (6 bases). Germline V lookup: CDR1 SQVTM, CDR2 ANQGSEA. There are 11 residues in the CDR3. The V end was cut by 4 bases, the J end by 8 bases, with 11 bases between.

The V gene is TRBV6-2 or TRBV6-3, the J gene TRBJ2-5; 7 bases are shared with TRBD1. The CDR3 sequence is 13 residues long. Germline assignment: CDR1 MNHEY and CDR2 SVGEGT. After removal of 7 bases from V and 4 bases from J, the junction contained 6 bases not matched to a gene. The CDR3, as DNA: TGTGCCAGCACCGACAGGGAGCGAGAGACCCAGTACTTC. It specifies CASTDRERETQYF.

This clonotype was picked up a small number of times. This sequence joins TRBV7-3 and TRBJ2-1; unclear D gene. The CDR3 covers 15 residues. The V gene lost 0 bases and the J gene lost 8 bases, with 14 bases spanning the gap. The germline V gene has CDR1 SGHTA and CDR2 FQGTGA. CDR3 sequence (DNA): TGTGCCAGCAGCTTAACACGGGCGGAGATTCATGAGCAGTTCTTC. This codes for CASSLTRAEIHEQFF.

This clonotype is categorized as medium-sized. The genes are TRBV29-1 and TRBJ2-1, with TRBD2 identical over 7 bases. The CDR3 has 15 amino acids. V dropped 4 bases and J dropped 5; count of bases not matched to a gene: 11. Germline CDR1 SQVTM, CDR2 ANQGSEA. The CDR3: CSVGPGAGEDNEQFF. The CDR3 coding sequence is TGCAGCGTTGGGCCCGGGGCGGGAGAGGACAATGAGCAGTTCTTC.